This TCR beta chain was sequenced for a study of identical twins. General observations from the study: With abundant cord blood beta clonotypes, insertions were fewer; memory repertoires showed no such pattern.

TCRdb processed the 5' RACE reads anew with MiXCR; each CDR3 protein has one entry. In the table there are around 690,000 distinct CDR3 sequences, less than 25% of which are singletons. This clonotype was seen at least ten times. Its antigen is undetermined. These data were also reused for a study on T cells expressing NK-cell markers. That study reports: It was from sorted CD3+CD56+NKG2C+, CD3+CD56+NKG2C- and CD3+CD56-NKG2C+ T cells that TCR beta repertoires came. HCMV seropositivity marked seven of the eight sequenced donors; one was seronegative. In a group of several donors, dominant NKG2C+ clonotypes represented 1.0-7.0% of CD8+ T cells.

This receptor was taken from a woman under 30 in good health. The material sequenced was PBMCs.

CDR3 amino acids: CASSPHPLRGRASNEQFF. The CDR3 DNA reads TGTGCCAGCAGCCCCCACCCTTTGAGGGGCCGGGCAAGCAATGAGCAGTTCTTC. V usage is TRBV3-1 and J usage is TRBJ2-1; D tentatively fits TRBD1 or TRBD2 (5 bases each). The V end was cut by 4 bases, the J end by 6 bases, with 25 bases between. From germline, CDR1 is LGHDT and CDR2 YNNKEL (reference sequence). The CDR3 covers 18 residues.